This is a list of T cell receptor beta chains from one sample in a study of T-cell reconstitution after alpha-beta-depleted transplantation in children. Using its own MiXCR run on the PCR reads, TCRdb lists one record per CDR3 protein. Found here are over 150,000 distinct CDR3 sequences, about 6.6% of them singletons; the top ten hold about 6%. Sample: PBMCs, taken before TCRalphabeta/CD19-depleted stem cell transplant. The origin of the receptors is a boy younger than 10 with acute lymphoblastic leukemia, due to receive a stem cell transplant. Each CDR3 is given with its conserved first and last residue. D genes are given only for firm matches. Only some rows state a clone size, as once, few, many or a class for expanded clones.

D gene,V gene,J gene,clone size,CDR3 DNA,CDR3 protein
TRBD1,TRBV29-1,TRBJ2-7,-,TGCAGCGCTAGGACAGGCTCGGTTTACGAGCAGTACTTC,CSARTGSVYEQYF
-,TRBV28,TRBJ1-1,many,TGTGCCAGCAGTTTTATGACTGAAGCTTTCTTT,CASSFMTEAFF
-,TRBV20-1,TRBJ2-1,-,TGCAGTGCTAGCGGGGAGTACAATGAGCAGTTCTTC,CSASGEYNEQFF
TRBD2,TRBV28,TRBJ2-7,many,TGTGCCAGCAGTCTACTACCGGGACTAGCGGGGGGCAAAGTACCCGAGCAGTACTTC,CASSLLPGLAGGKVPEQYF
TRBD2,TRBV6-2/TRBV6-3,TRBJ2-7,few,TGTGCCAGCAGTTACTTGCGACTAGCGGAATCCTACGAGCAGTACTTC,CASSYLRLAESYEQYF
TRBD1,TRBV7-9,TRBJ2-3,few,TGTGCCAGCAGCCCGACAGGGTCAGGTAGAGATACGCAGTATTTT,CASSPTGSGRDTQYF
-,TRBV29-1,TRBJ1-1,few,TGCATCGTCTCTCGGGCGGGACTGAACACTGAAGCTTTCTTT,CIVSRAGLNTEAFF
-,TRBV10-3,TRBJ1-5,-,TGTGCCATCAGTGAGTCTGATCAGCCCCAGCATTTT,CAISESDQPQHF
TRBD1,TRBV11-3,TRBJ1-1,-,TGTGCCAGCAGCTTACAGGGGGTTCCGGCTTTCTTT,CASSLQGVPAFF
-,TRBV6-5,TRBJ2-3,many,TGTGCCAGCAGTTACAGTCCAGGGATCGGTACGCAGTATTTT,CASSYSPGIGTQYF
TRBD2,TRBV5-1,TRBJ2-2,many,TGCGCCAGCAGCTTTTTACGGGAGGGCCGCACCGGGGAGCTGTTTTTT,CASSFLREGRTGELFF
-,TRBV10-3,TRBJ2-3,many,TGTGCCATCAGCCAGGCGGGTTCAGATACGCAGTATTTT,CAISQAGSDTQYF
TRBD2,TRBV20-1,TRBJ2-7,many,TGCAGTGCTAGAATAGCGGGGGGGCCGTGGCAGTACTTC,CSARIAGGPWQYF
-,TRBV30,TRBJ2-1,many,TGTGCCTGGAGTAAAGCCGACGGGACTCCCGCCTCCTACAATGAGCAGTTCTTC,CAWSKADGTPASYNEQFF
TRBD2,TRBV5-1,TRBJ2-2,many,TGCGCCAGCTACTTAAGGGGTAGCGGGGGCTCCGAAACCGGGGAGCTGTTTTTT,CASYLRGSGGSETGELFF
TRBD2,TRBV2,TRBJ2-1,-,TGTGCCAGCGGGTCCTTACTAGCGGGGGAGGTGAATGAGCAGTTCTTC,CASGSLLAGEVNEQFF
-,TRBV5-1,TRBJ2-5,-,TGCGCCAGCAGCTTGGAGGTGGGTCAGACCCAGTACTTC,CASSLEVGQTQYF
-,TRBV9,TRBJ2-1,many,TGTGCCAGCAGCGTAGTTGTCGGCCCCCATGAGCAGTTCTTC,CASSVVVGPHEQFF
TRBD1,TRBV12-3/TRBV12-4,TRBJ2-7,many,TGTGCCAGCAGGACAGGGCGCGAGCAGTACTTC,CASRTGREQYF
-,TRBV9,TRBJ2-3,many,TGTGCCAGCAGCGCAATCACAGATACGCAGTATTTT,CASSAITDTQYF
-,TRBV5-6,TRBJ2-7,many,TGTGCCAGCAGTCAGCCCTGGGGACGGCGGGGCTACGAGCAGTACTTC,CASSQPWGRRGYEQYF
-,TRBV29-1,TRBJ2-3,many,TGCAGCGTGCAACAGACTACTAGCACAGATACGCAGTATTTT,CSVQQTTSTDTQYF
-,TRBV18,TRBJ2-5,-,TGTGCCAGCTCACCACCGACTAGAAGGACAGAGACCCAGTACTTC,CASSPPTRRTETQYF
TRBD2,TRBV18,TRBJ2-3,few,TGTGCCAGCTCACCCCGGACTAGCGGGAGTTACACAGATACGCAGTATTTT,CASSPRTSGSYTDTQYF
-,TRBV7-8,TRBJ1-4,many,TGTGCCAGCAGCTTAGTTCGAGGTGAAAAACTGTTTTTT,CASSLVRGEKLFF
TRBD2,TRBV28,TRBJ2-1,-,TGTGCCAGCAGTTCACAAGCGGGAGGGGGCTCCTACAATGAGCAGTTCTTC,CASSSQAGGGSYNEQFF
-,TRBV20-1,TRBJ1-1,many,TGCAGTGCTAGAGTTTTCGAGTTGGGGGTGAACACTGAAGCTTTCTTT,CSARVFELGVNTEAFF
-,TRBV20-1,TRBJ2-7,many,TGCAGTGCTAGAGATTGGCGGGTTGGGTCTGTCGAGCAGTACTTC,CSARDWRVGSVEQYF
TRBD1,TRBV7-2,TRBJ2-1,many,TGTGCCAGCAGCTCCTTCAGCAGAGGACAGGGGGTAAATGAGCAGTTCTTC,CASSSFSRGQGVNEQFF
-,TRBV11-2,TRBJ1-3,-,TGTGCCAGCACCCCCGGAGGTCACACCTCTGGAAACACCATATATTTT,CASTPGGHTSGNTIYF
-,TRBV3-1,TRBJ1-5,many,TGTGCCAGCAGCCAAGGGCAGACCAATCAGCCCCAGCATTTT,CASSQGQTNQPQHF
TRBD1,TRBV28,TRBJ1-3,few,TGTGCCAGCAGCCGACAACAGGGGACCTCTGGAAACACCATATATTTT,CASSRQQGTSGNTIYF
TRBD1,TRBV5-1,TRBJ2-1,many,TGCGCCAGCAACATCCGACAGGGGTACAATGAGCAGTTCTTC,CASNIRQGYNEQFF
TRBD2,TRBV4-3,TRBJ2-1,many,TGCGCCAGCAGCCAAGATGATCTAGCGGGTTACAATGAGCAGTTCTTC,CASSQDDLAGYNEQFF
TRBD1,TRBV28,TRBJ2-5,many,TGTGCCAGCAGTTTAACCGGGACAGGGGGCAGGGGGACCCAGTACTTC,CASSLTGTGGRGTQYF
-,TRBV7-2,TRBJ2-7,few,TGTGCCAGCAGCTTAGGGACCCGCGCCGGGCAGTACTTC,CASSLGTRAGQYF
TRBD1,TRBV7-2,TRBJ1-1,once,TGTGCCAGCAAGGGACAGGGAAGAGGCACTGAAGCTTTCTTT,CASKGQGRGTEAFF
-,TRBV25-1,TRBJ2-1,-,TGTGCCAGCAGTGACCCCGGGAGTAATAAAGGGAATGAGCAGTTCTTC,CASSDPGSNKGNEQFF
TRBD2,TRBV28,TRBJ2-1,many,TGTGCCAGCAGTTTCCCTAGGCTAGCGGCGCGCCCCAACCTATACAATGAGCAGTTCTTC,CASSFPRLAARPNLYNEQFF
-,TRBV7-9,TRBJ2-7,many,TGTGCCAGCAGCCAACAGGGCGGAACTAGGAACGAGCAGTACTTC,CASSQQGGTRNEQYF
TRBD1,TRBV12-3/TRBV12-4,TRBJ1-1,many,TGTGCCAGCACCAAACAGGGGGCTGGGACTGAAGCTTTCTTT,CASTKQGAGTEAFF
TRBD2,TRBV19,TRBJ2-1,many,TGTGCCAGTAGTTCTCGACTAGCGGGAAATGAGCAGTTCTTC,CASSSRLAGNEQFF
TRBD2,TRBV12-3/TRBV12-4,TRBJ2-7,many,TGTGCCAGCAGTTTGGGAGGGGCCAATACCTACGAGCAGTACTTC,CASSLGGANTYEQYF
TRBD2,TRBV5-1,TRBJ2-3,many,TGCGCCAGCAGCTTGGCACTAGCGGGCACAGATACGCAGTATTTT,CASSLALAGTDTQYF
-,TRBV12-3/TRBV12-4,TRBJ1-1,-,TGTGCCAGCAGTTTGGAGGTTTACACTGAAGCTTTCTTT,CASSLEVYTEAFF